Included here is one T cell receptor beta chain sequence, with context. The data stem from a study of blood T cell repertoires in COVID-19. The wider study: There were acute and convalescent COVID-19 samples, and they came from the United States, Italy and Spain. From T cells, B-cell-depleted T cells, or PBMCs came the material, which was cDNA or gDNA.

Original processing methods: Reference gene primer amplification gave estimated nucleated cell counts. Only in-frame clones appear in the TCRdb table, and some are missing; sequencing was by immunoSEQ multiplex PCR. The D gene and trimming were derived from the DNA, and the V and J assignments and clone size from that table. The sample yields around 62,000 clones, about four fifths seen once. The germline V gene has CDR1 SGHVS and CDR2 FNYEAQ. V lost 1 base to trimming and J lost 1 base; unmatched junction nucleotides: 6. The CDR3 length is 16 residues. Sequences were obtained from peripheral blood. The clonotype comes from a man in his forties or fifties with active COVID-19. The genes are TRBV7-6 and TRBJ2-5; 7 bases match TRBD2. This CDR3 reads CASSLGQAGLQETQYF. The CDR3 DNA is TGTGCCAGCAGCTTAGGGCAAGCGGGGCTCCAAGAGACCCAGTACTTC.